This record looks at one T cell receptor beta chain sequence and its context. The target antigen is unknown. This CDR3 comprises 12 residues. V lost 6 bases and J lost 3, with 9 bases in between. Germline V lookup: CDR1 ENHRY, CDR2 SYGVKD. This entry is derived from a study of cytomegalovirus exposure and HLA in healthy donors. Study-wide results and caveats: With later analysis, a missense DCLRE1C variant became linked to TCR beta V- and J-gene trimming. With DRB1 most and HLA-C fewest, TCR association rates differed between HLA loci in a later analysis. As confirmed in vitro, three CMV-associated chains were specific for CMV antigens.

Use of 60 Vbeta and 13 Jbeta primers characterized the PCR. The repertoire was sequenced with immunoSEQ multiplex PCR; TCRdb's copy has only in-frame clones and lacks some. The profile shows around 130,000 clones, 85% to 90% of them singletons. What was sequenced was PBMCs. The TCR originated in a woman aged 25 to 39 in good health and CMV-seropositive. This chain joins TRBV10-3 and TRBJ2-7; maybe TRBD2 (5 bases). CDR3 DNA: TGTGCCATCAGGACCCGGGACTACGAGCAGTACTTC. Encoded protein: CAIRTRDYEQYF.